This T cell receptor (beta chain) was captured in a study of cytomegalovirus exposure and HLA in healthy donors (dated by TCRdb to the late 2010s). For the study in its entirety: According to an earlier analysis of a few hundred of the donors, roughly 180 million T cells yielded 117 million unique TCR beta sequences and approximately 280 Gb of sequence data. Roughly 310 gigabases of sequencing data and approximately 84 million unique TCR sequences were included in an early release covering over 600 HLA-typed donors. Of the approximately 370 genotyped donors, 65% to 90% were placed in the genetic ancestry cluster associated with self-reported Caucasian donors. The study was designed to test whether signatures of past pathogen exposure could be identified by cataloging public T cell receptors. The study used immunosequencing to profile the T cell repertoires of approximately 640 subjects and linked those repertoires to cytomegalovirus serostatus. Along with the roughly 610-subject first cohort, a separate validation cohort of over a hundred different subjects was used. To predict cytomegalovirus infection status, the study combined high-throughput TCR immunosequencing, statistical association of individual TCRs with disease status, and machine learning. To study patterns of TCR occurrence, a later analysis re-analyzed previously published TCR beta repertoires from 700 or so donors and added high-resolution HLA genotyping. The later analysis used no new phenotypic data to find candidate immune exposures, relying instead on TCR beta sequences and their occurrence across donors. To decide whether each TCR beta V gene segment behaved as functional or pseudogenic, an earlier analysis of some 570 of the donors relied on high-throughput TCR beta sequencing. Donor age, sex, ethnicity and CMV serostatus were compiled together with the repertoire data. A later genetic analysis used genome-wide SNP genotypes for about 65% of the 666 donors, treating that subset as a discovery cohort. All discovery cohort repertoires had been generated using a single sequencing platform. Both class I and class II loci were covered by HLA typing, at four-digit resolution. Typing coverage differed by locus: A, B, C, DRB1 and DQB1 were typed in roughly 620-630 donors, DQA1 in about 500, DPA1 in around 610, and DPB1 in around 490. Four or five DR-DQ haplotypes were handled as single units for association and clustering because linkage in the cohort was strong. Among 398 genotyped donors of the cohort, an average of roughly 240,000 unique TCR beta nucleotide sequences were sequenced per donor, roughly 20% of them non-productive.

Remarks on this clone: Its cognate antigen has yet to be identified. Per-base qualities were not stored, and no clone one base away is much larger.

For CDR1 and CDR2, the germline V gene lists SGHTS and YDEGEE. Cut back by 3 bases and 2 bases, the V and J ends lie 6 bases apart. The CDR3 sequence holds 12 residues, the cysteine and phenylalanine included. Kept here is only the CDR3 DNA, which spans 36 bases and is read in frame from base 1. The cohort comprised more than 550 healthy bone marrow donors. At the time of sampling, all cohort members were nominally healthy, though unrecorded immune exposures were likely present. The donor was CMV seronegative and was included in the group of hundreds of seronegative cohort members. Every donor gave a peripheral blood sample, and the peripheral blood mononuclear cells from that sample were used for TCR beta sequencing. The Qiagen DNeasy Blood Extraction Kit was used to extract genomic DNA from the blood cell samples. The library was prepared using the immunoSEQ multiplex PCR assay. For the multiplex PCR, a mixture combining 60 forward primers for TCR Vbeta segments and 13 reverse primers for TCR Jbeta segments was used. The CDR3 region of rearranged TCR beta genes was amplified from genomic DNA with a multiplex PCR assay. The amplified TCR beta libraries were sequenced on the Illumina HiSeq System as 87-base-pair reads. The study's processing was this. A later analysis counted about 76 million unique TCR beta chains across the 550 to 800 repertoires, and around 12 million of these chains were shared by at least two donors. Raw reads were error-corrected and collapsed into unique sequences with a nearest-neighbor algorithm that merged closely related sequences to remove PCR and sequencing errors. To assign V, D and J gene segments, CDR3 sequences were aligned to IMGT reference sequences. Each retained sequence needed at least a six-nucleotide match to both a V gene segment and a J gene segment. Rearrangements were classified as productive when the CDR3 lacked stop codons and remained in frame with V and J, and all other rearrangements were classified as non-productive. Following IMGT convention, CDR3 was defined as the stretch from the second conserved V-encoded cysteine up to the conserved J-encoded phenylalanine. The earlier analysis of roughly 590 of the donors excluded sequences that lacked an unambiguous match to a single V gene segment. An earlier analysis of 587 of the donors called V segments functional above 56.7% productive rearrangements and segregating when the between-donor standard deviation exceeded 5%. A statistical classification framework was built for diagnosing cytomegalovirus status from the catalog of TCR beta chain sequences. V and J gene assignment, in a later analysis, came from comparing TCR nucleotide sequences with IMGT/GENE-DB human TR gene sequences. Using the TCRdist pipeline, a later analysis assigned CDR3 sequences along with most-parsimonious VDJ recombination scenarios. A later analysis defined each TCR beta chain by its CDR3 amino acid sequence plus V-gene family, and excluded reads lacking a unique V-gene family. In a later analysis, approximately 590 highly shared, low-generation-probability nucleotide sequences were removed to address suspected cross-contamination and a sequencing artifact. For each public chain, a later analysis derived a clonal expansion index from normalized ranks of inferred template counts within each repertoire. In a later analysis, generation probabilities were computed using a VDJ recombination model fitted to out-of-frame rearrangements, and the results were checked against IGoR. In a later analysis, TCR-TCR, TCR-HLA and TCR-CMV co-occurrence was scored with hypergeometric tests, and a repertoire-size bias correction was applied to TCR pairs. A later analysis estimated false discovery rates by permuting HLA or CMV assignments 20 times. In a later analysis, co-occurring TCRs were grouped with DBSCAN, and TCRdist sequence similarity was added when clustering was performed within HLA-allele-positive subsets. Repertoires with fewer than 30,000 or more than 120,000 public chains, plus five repertoires with anomalous nucleotide sharing, were excluded from co-occurrence clustering. As stored in TCRdb, this immuneACCESS dataset retains in-frame rearrangements with V and J assigned. A fraction of the clones does not appear; measured against another copy, unresolved V genes explain less than half of the discrepancy, and the remainder lacks a known reason. That table furnishes V, J and clone size, whereas the DNA furnished D and trimming. The sample records about 110,000 clones, roughly 74% of which are singletons. Roughly 0.82% of the sample is held by the ten biggest clonotypes.

Findings and caveats that apply to the study as a whole: A later analysis associated about 17,000 TCR beta sequences with specific HLA alleles at a false discovery rate of 0.05. In a later analysis, TCR association rates were found to vary across HLA loci, with the most associated TCRs seen for DRB1 alleles and the fewest for HLA-C alleles. Most CMV-associated TCR beta chains appeared to be HLA-restricted in a later analysis, and the HLA associations seemed to be driven largely by CMV exposure. Strong co-occurrence of HLA alleles, especially DR and DQ, made assigning TCR associations to individual alleles difficult. A later analysis found that HLA-associated TCR beta chains were more clonally expanded and had lower generation probabilities than equally common non-associated chains. A later genetic analysis reported fewer N-insertions in productive TCRs among donors in an Asian-associated ancestry cluster than the roughly 650-donor mean. V-gene and J-gene trimming of TCR beta chains was associated with a missense DCLRE1C variant in a later genetic analysis, and the association was replicated in an independent cohort. Some IMGT-functional V segments, including TRBV6-2 and TRBV6-3, could not be distinguished by the 87-base-pair reads and were therefore excluded. Correlated functional status among segregating V segments might reflect linkage disequilibrium, but an unknown experimental factor could not be ruled out. A further reported finding was that TCR beta sequences accurately predicted the HLA-A and HLA-B alleles for most subjects in the first cohort. The authors suggested that the approach could potentially be extended to other disease states and immunological phenotypes. Because some donors lacked HLA typing at each locus, the association tests relied only on the typed subset. Presence/absence analyses assumed roughly uniform sequencing depth across donors, an assumption that may not hold. A group of highly shared sequence variants was considered likely to be a technical artifact of the sequencing pipeline. Most TCR sequences were observed very rarely across donors, whereas some public TCRs were present in many individuals. In this cohort, only TCR beta chains were sequenced, and detectable features were limited by the absence of alpha or paired-chain data. In both the original and validation cohorts, the classifier was reported to diagnose cytomegalovirus status with high specificity and sensitivity. In a later analysis, several top co-occurrence clusters were reported to appear linked to parvovirus B19, influenza, CMV and Epstein-Barr virus. Three of the identified cytomegalovirus-associated TCR beta chains were confirmed in vitro to be specific for cytomegalovirus antigens. In the study, some 160 TCR beta chains were listed as associated with cytomegalovirus. The only immune exposure information available for the cohort was CMV serostatus. Because counts were too low, roughly 18 rarely observed V segments, including chromosome 9 orphons, were left out of the earlier analysis of 500 to 750 of the donors. Broadly in line with IMGT annotations, most TCR beta V segments showed up in productive rearrangements about 87% or about 30% of the time in an earlier analysis of approximately 600 of the donors.

This sequence uses TRBV5-8 and TRBJ2-7, and the D gene may be TRBD2, 5 bases matching. Sequenced sample: PBMCs. This TCR derives from a woman aged 30 to 39 in good health and CMV-seronegative. The DNA is as follows: TGTGCCAGCAGCTCGGGGACCTACGAGCAGTACTTC. Translated, this gives CASSSGTYEQYF.